The T cell receptor beta chain under discussion was sequenced for a study of technical replicates of blood from several donors. There are 13 residues in the CDR3. Looked up from germline, CDR1 is MNHNS and CDR2 is SASEGT. The V and J ends lost 4 bases and 3 bases, in that order; junction bases with no gene match: 1. The protocol was immunoSEQ multiplex PCR, while the TCRdb copy is restricted to in-frame clones and leaves out a portion. The profile shows over 75,000 clones, approximately 96% of them singletons. The TCR comes from a human donor in good health. Sequenced material: T cells isolated from PBMCs. The chain recombines TRBV6-1 with TRBJ1-1, with 8 bases that match TRBD1. The CDR3 nucleotides are TGTGCCAGCAGTGCGACAGGGGACACTGAAGCTTTCTTT. It is translated as CASSATGDTEAFF.